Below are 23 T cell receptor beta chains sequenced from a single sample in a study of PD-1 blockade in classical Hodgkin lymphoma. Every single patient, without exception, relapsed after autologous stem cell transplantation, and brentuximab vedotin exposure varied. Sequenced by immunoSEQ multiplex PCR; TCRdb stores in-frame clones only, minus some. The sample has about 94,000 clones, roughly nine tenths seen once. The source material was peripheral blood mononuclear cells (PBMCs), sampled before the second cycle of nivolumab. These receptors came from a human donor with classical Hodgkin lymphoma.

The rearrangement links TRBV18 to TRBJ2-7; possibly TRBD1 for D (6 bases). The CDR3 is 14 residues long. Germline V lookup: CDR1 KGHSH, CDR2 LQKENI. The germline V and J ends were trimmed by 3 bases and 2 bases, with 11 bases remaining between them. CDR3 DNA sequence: TGTGCCAGCTCACCCTCGACAGGTACCTACGAGCAGTACTTC. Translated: CASSPSTGTYEQYF.

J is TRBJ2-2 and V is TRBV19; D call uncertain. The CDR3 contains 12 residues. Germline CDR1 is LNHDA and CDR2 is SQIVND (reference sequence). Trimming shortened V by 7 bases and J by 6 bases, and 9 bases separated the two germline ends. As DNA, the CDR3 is TGTGCCAGTAAGAGCCGAGCCGGGGAGCTGTTTTTT. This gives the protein CASKSRAGELFF.

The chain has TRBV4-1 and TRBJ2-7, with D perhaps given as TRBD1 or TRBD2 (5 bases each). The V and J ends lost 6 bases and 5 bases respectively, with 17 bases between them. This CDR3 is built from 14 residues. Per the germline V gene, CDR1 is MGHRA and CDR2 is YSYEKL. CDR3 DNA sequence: TGCGCCAGCAGAAAAAAGGGGCTAGCTGACGAGCAGTACTTC. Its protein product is CASRKKGLADEQYF.

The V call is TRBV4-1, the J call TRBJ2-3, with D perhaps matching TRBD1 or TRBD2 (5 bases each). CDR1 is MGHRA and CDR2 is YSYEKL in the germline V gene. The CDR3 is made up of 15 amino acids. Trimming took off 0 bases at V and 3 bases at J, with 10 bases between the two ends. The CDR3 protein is CASSQDPGQTDTQYF. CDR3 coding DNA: TGCGCCAGCAGCCAAGATCCGGGGCAGACAGATACGCAGTATTTT.

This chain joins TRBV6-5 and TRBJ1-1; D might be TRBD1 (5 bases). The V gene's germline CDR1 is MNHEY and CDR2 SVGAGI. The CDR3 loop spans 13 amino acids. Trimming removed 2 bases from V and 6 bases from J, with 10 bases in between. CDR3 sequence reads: CASSYRGGSEAFF. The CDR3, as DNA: TGTGCCAGCAGTTACCGTGGGGGATCTGAAGCTTTCTTT.

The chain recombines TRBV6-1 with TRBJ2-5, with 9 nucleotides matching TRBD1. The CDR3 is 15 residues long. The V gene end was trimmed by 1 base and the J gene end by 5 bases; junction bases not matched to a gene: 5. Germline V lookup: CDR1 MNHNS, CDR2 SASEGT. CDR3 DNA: TGTGCCAGCAGTGAAGGGGGGGACAGGGTGGAGACCCAGTACTTC. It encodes CASSEGGDRVETQYF.

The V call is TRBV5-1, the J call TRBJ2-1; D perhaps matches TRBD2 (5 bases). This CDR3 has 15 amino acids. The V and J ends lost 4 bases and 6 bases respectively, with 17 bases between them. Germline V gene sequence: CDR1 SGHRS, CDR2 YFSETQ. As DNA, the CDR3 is TGCGCCAGCAGCATGAGCTTTTTAGCGAGCAATGAGCAGTTCTTC. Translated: CASSMSFLASNEQFF. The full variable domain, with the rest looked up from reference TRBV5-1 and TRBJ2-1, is KAGVTQTPRYLIKTRGQQVTLSCSPISGHRSVSWYQQTPGQGLQFLFEYFSETQRNKGNFPGRFSGRQFSNSRSEMNVSTLELGDSALYLCASSMSFLASNEQFFGPGTRLTVL.

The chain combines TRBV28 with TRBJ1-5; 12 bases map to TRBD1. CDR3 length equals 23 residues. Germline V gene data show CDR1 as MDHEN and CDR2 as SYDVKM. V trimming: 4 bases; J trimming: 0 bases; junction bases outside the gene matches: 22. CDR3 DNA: TGTGCCAGCAGTTCCCGTCGGGACAGGGGGCGCGACCCGATCTTTTATAGCAATCAGCCCCAGCATTTT. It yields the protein CASSSRRDRGRDPIFYSNQPQHF.

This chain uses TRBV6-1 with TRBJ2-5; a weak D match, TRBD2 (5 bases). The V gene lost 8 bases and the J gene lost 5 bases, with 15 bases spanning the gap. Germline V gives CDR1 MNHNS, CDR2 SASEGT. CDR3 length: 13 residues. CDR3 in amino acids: CASGYGVWETQYF. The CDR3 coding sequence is TGTGCCAGCGGATACGGGGTATGGGAGACCCAGTACTTC.

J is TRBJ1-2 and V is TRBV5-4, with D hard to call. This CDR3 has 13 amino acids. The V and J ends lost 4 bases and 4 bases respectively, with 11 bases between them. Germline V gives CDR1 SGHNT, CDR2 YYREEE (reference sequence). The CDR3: CASSQPRGYGYTF. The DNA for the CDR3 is TGTGCCAGCAGCCAGCCTCGGGGCTATGGCTACACCTTC. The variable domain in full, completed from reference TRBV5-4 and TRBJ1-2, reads ETGVTQSPTHLIKTRGQQVTLRCSSQSGHNTVSWYQQALGQGPQFIFQYYREEENGRGNFPPRFSGLQFPNYSSELNVNALELDDSALYLCASSQPRGYGYTFGSGTRLTVV.

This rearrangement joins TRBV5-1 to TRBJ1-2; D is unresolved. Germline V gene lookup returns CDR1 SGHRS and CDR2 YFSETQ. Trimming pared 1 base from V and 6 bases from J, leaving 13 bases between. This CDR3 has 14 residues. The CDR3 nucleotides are TGCGCCAGCAGCTTGAGGTCTTGGATTGATGGCTACACCTTC. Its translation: CASSLRSWIDGYTF.

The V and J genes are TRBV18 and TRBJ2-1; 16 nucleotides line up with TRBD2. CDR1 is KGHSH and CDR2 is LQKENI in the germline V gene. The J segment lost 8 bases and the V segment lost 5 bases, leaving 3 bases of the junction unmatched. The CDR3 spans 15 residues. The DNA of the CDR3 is TGTGCCAGCTCATCGGGACTAGCGGGAGGGTATGAGCAGTTCTTC. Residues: CASSSGLAGGYEQFF.

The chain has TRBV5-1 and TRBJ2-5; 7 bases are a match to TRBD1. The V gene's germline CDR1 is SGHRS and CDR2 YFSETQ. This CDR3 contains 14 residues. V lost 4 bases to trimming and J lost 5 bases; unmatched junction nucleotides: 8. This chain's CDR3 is CASSNMGQSETQYF. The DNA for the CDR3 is TGCGCCAGCAGCAACATGGGACAGTCGGAGACCCAGTACTTC.

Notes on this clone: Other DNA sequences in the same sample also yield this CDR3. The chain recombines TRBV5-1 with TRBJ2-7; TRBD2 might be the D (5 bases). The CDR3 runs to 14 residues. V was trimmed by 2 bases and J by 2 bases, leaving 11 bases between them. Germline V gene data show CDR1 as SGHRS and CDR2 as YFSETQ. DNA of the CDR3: TGCGCCAGCAGCTTTAGTGGGAGCCCCTACGAGCAGTACTTC. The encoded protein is CASSFSGSPYEQYF.

This CDR3 reads CASSLTPYNEQFF. DNA of the CDR3: TGTGCCAGCAGCTTAACCCCTTACAATGAGCAGTTCTTC. The V and J genes are TRBV7-6 and TRBJ2-1; D gene uncertain. V gave up 2 bases and J gave up 4 bases, with 6 bases separating them. Germline CDR1 reads SGHVS; CDR2 reads FNYEAQ. The CDR3 contains 13 residues.

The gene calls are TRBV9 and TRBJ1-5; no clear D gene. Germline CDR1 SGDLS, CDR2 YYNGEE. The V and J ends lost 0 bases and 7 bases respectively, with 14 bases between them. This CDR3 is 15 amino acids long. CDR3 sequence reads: CASSVGTGLGQPQHF. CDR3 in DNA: TGTGCCAGCAGCGTAGGAACGGGCCTGGGACAGCCCCAGCATTTT.

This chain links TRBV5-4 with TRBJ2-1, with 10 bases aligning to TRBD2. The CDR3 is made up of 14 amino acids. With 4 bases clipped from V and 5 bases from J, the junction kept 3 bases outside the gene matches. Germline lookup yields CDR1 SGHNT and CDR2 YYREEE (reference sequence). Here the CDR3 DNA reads TGTGCCAGCAGCCAGCGGGAGGGGCACAATGAGCAGTTCTTC. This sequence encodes CASSQREGHNEQFF.

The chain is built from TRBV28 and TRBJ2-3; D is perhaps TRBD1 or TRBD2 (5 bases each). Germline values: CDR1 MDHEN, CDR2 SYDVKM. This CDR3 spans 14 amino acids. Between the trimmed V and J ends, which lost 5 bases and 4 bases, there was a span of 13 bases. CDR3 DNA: TGTGCCAGCAGTCCTCAGGGACCCTCAGATACGCAGTATTTT. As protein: CASSPQGPSDTQYF.

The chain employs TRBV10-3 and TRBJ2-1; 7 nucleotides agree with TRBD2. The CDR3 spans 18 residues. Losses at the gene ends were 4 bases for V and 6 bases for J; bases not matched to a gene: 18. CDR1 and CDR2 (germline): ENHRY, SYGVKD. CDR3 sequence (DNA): TGTGCCATCAGTGGCTGGCGGGAGCTACAACAAGGCGTCAATGAGCAGTTCTTC. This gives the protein CAISGWRELQQGVNEQFF.

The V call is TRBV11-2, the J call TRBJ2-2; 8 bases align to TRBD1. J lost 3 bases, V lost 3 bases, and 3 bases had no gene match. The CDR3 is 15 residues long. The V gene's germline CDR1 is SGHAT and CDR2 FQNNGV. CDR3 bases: TGTGCCAGCAGCTTGGGACAGGAGTACACCGGGGAGCTGTTTTTT. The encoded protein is CASSLGQEYTGELFF.

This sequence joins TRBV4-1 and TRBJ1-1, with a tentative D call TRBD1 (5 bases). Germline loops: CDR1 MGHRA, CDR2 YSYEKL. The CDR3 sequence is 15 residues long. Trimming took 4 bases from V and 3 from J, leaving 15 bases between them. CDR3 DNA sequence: TGCGCCAGCAGCCGAGAAGGCAGGGTCGACACTGAAGCTTTCTTT. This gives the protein CASSREGRVDTEAFF.

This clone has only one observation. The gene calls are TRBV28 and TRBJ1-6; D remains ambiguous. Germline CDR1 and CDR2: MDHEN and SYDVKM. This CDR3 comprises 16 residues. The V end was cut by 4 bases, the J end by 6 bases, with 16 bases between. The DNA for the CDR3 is TGTGCCAGCAGTTACCCCTCGGGAAGCTTTAATTCACCCCTCCACTTT. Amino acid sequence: CASSYPSGSFNSPLHF. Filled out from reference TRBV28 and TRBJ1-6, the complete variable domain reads DVKVTQSSRYLVKRTGEKVFLECVQDMDHENMFWYRQDPGLGLRLIYFSYDVKMKEKGDIPEGYSVSREKKERFSLILESASTNQTSMYLCASSYPSGSFNSPLHFGNGTRLTVT.

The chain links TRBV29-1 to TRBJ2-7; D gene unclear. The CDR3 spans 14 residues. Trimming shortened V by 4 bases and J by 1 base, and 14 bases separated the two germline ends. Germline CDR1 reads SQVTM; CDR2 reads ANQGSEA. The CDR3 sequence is CSVVFLGLSYEQYF. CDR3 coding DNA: TGCAGCGTTGTCTTTTTAGGGTTGTCCTACGAGCAGTACTTC.